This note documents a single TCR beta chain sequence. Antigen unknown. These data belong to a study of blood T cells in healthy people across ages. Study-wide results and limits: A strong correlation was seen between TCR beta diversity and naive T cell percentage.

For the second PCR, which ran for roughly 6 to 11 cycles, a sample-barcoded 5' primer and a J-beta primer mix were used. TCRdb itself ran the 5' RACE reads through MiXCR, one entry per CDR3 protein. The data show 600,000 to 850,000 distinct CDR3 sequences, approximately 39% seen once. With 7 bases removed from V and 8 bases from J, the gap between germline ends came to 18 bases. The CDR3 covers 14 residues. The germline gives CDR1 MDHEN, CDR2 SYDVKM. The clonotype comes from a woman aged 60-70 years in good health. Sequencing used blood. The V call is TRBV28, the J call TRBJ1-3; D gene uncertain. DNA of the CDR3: TGTGCCAGCACAATGGACGGTTCTGGGGACACCATATATTTT. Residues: CASTMDGSGDTIYF. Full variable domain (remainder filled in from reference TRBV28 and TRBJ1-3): DVKVTQSSRYLVKRTGEKVFLECVQDMDHENMFWYRQDPGLGLRLIYFSYDVKMKEKGDIPEGYSVSREKKERFSLILESASTNQTSMYLCASTMDGSGDTIYFGEGSWLTVV.